The rows below give T cell receptor beta chains drawn from one sample of a study of T cells in localized non-small cell lung cancer. The protocol was immunoSEQ multiplex PCR, while the TCRdb copy is restricted to in-frame clones and leaves out a portion. There are tens of thousands of clones in the sample; around 90% occur only once, and about 16% lies in the top ten. The sample in question was PBMCs, obtained before any cancer treatment. The receptors were sampled from a female donor with stage II lung adenocarcinoma. Both conserved end residues are part of each CDR3. The D gene is left open where the match is weak. Clone size is stated in some rows and not others, as once, few, many or a class when expanded.

v_call: TRBV7-6; j_call: TRBJ2-5; cdr3_length: 17; clone_size: NA; d_call: NA; cdr3_aa: CASSLDQYGAGQETQYF; cdr3_nt: TGTGCCAGCAGCTTAGATCAATATGGGGCGGGGCAAGAGACCCAGTACTTC
v_call: TRBV2; j_call: TRBJ2-3; cdr3_length: 15; clone_size: NA; d_call: TRBD2; cdr3_aa: CASSQAGGPVDTQYF; cdr3_nt: TGTGCCAGCAGTCAAGCGGGGGGGCCAGTAGATACGCAGTATTTT
v_call: TRBV4-1; j_call: TRBJ1-1; cdr3_length: 12; clone_size: NA; d_call: NA; cdr3_aa: CASSPSGSEAFF; cdr3_nt: TGCGCCAGCAGCCCCTCGGGCAGTGAAGCTTTCTTT
v_call: TRBV9; j_call: TRBJ1-2; cdr3_length: 15; clone_size: NA; d_call: NA; cdr3_aa: CASSPPGHRNYGYTF; cdr3_nt: TGTGCCAGCAGCCCACCGGGACACAGAAACTATGGCTACACCTTC
v_call: TRBV6-5; j_call: TRBJ1-1; cdr3_length: 14; clone_size: NA; d_call: TRBD1; cdr3_aa: CASTPRGQGAEAFF; cdr3_nt: TGTGCCAGCACCCCCCGGGGGCAGGGGGCTGAAGCTTTCTTT
v_call: TRBV6-4; j_call: TRBJ2-3; cdr3_length: 13; clone_size: NA; d_call: TRBD2; cdr3_aa: CASSASGTDTQYF; cdr3_nt: TGTGCCAGCAGTGCTAGCGGTACAGATACGCAGTATTTT
v_call: TRBV6-1; j_call: TRBJ1-2; cdr3_length: 14; clone_size: NA; d_call: NA; cdr3_aa: CASSELAQGLGYTF; cdr3_nt: TGTGCCAGCAGTGAACTGGCTCAGGGATTGGGCTACACCTTC
v_call: TRBV5-4; j_call: TRBJ1-6; cdr3_length: 16; clone_size: NA; d_call: NA; cdr3_aa: CASSLANTARISPLHF; cdr3_nt: TGTGCCAGCAGCTTGGCCAACACAGCTCGTATTTCACCCCTCCACTTT
v_call: TRBV7-6; j_call: TRBJ1-1; cdr3_length: 13; clone_size: few; d_call: NA; cdr3_aa: CASSLVGTTEAFF; cdr3_nt: TGTGCCAGCAGCTTAGTGGGGACCACTGAAGCTTTCTTT
v_call: TRBV14; j_call: TRBJ1-1; cdr3_length: 15; clone_size: few; d_call: NA; cdr3_aa: CASSQVSGWDTEAFF; cdr3_nt: TGTGCCAGCAGCCAAGTTTCAGGTTGGGACACTGAAGCTTTCTTT
v_call: TRBV9; j_call: TRBJ2-3; cdr3_length: 16; clone_size: NA; d_call: TRBD2; cdr3_aa: CASSVESGGHPGEQYF; cdr3_nt: TGTGCCAGCAGCGTAGAAAGCGGGGGCCATCCAGGGGAGCAGTATTTT
v_call: TRBV10-1; j_call: TRBJ1-1; cdr3_length: 14; clone_size: NA; d_call: NA; cdr3_aa: CASSEGGFGTEAFF; cdr3_nt: TGCGCCAGCAGTGAAGGGGGATTTGGCACTGAAGCTTTCTTT
v_call: TRBV7-7; j_call: TRBJ2-5; cdr3_length: 13; clone_size: NA; d_call: TRBD1; cdr3_aa: CASSLGQGETQYF; cdr3_nt: TGTGCTAGCAGCTTAGGACAGGGAGAGACCCAGTACTTC
v_call: TRBV6-6; j_call: TRBJ1-2; cdr3_length: 15; clone_size: NA; d_call: TRBD1; cdr3_aa: CASSPQRGTAYGYTF; cdr3_nt: TGTGCCAGCAGTCCCCAACGAGGGACAGCCTATGGCTACACCTTC
v_call: TRBV5-1; j_call: TRBJ1-1; cdr3_length: 14; clone_size: few; d_call: TRBD1; cdr3_aa: CASSQDRGNTEAFF; cdr3_nt: TGCGCCAGCAGCCAGGACAGGGGTAACACTGAAGCTTTCTTT
v_call: TRBV6-6; j_call: TRBJ1-4; cdr3_length: 14; clone_size: NA; d_call: NA; cdr3_aa: CASSYDRFGEKLFF; cdr3_nt: TGTGCCAGCAGTTACGACAGGTTTGGTGAAAAACTGTTTTTT
v_call: TRBV7-9; j_call: TRBJ1-3; cdr3_length: 14; clone_size: NA; d_call: NA; cdr3_aa: CASSIGSKGNTIYF; cdr3_nt: TGTGCCAGCAGCATAGGCTCAAAGGGAAACACCATATATTTT
v_call: TRBV6-6; j_call: TRBJ2-7; cdr3_length: 11; clone_size: NA; d_call: NA; cdr3_aa: CASSAANEQYF; cdr3_nt: TGTGCCAGCAGTGCCGCGAACGAGCAGTACTTC
v_call: TRBV9; j_call: TRBJ2-4; cdr3_length: 15; clone_size: medium-sized; d_call: NA; cdr3_aa: CASSVGGTSKNIQYF; cdr3_nt: TGTGCCAGCAGCGTAGGAGGGACCTCCAAAAACATTCAGTACTTC
v_call: TRBV15; j_call: TRBJ2-5; cdr3_length: 16; clone_size: NA; d_call: TRBD1; cdr3_aa: CATSEIWTGRSETQYF; cdr3_nt: TGTGCCACCAGCGAAATTTGGACAGGGCGAAGTGAGACCCAGTACTTC
v_call: TRBV9; j_call: TRBJ2-2; cdr3_length: 18; clone_size: NA; d_call: NA; cdr3_aa: CASSVDTGEPANTGELFF; cdr3_nt: TGTGCCAGCAGCGTAGATACTGGCGAACCGGCGAACACCGGGGAGCTGTTTTTT
v_call: TRBV4-1; j_call: TRBJ1-3; cdr3_length: 17; clone_size: once; d_call: NA; cdr3_aa: CASSSHPSGSSGNTIYF; cdr3_nt: TGCGCCAGCAGCTCTCACCCCTCAGGAAGCTCTGGAAACACCATATATTTT
v_call: TRBV10-3; j_call: TRBJ1-1; cdr3_length: 16; clone_size: NA; d_call: NA; cdr3_aa: CAISESRPGMYTEAFF; cdr3_nt: TGTGCCATCAGTGAGTCACGGCCAGGGATGTACACTGAAGCTTTCTTT
v_call: TRBV20-1; j_call: TRBJ2-7; cdr3_length: 11; clone_size: NA; d_call: NA; cdr3_aa: CSAKGSYEQYF; cdr3_nt: TGCAGTGCTAAAGGCAGTTACGAGCAGTACTTC
v_call: TRBV30; j_call: TRBJ1-1; cdr3_length: 14; clone_size: NA; d_call: NA; cdr3_aa: CAWSWPPEGTEAFF; cdr3_nt: TGTGCCTGGAGTTGGCCCCCCGAGGGCACTGAAGCTTTCTTT
v_call: TRBV7-6; j_call: TRBJ2-5; cdr3_length: 15; clone_size: once; d_call: NA; cdr3_aa: CASSLGTGSGETQYF; cdr3_nt: TGTGCCAGCAGCTTAGGGACGGGTTCGGGGGAGACCCAGTACTTC